This T cell receptor beta chain was retrieved from a study of CD8+ T cells in alopecia areata. Study information: Oral tofacitinib (5 to 10 mg twice daily) was administered to treated patients. Percent affected scalp area, the SALT score, rated treated patients' severity.

Study-level results: Scalp repertoires also include resident alphabeta T cells from normal skin.

V shed 2 bases and J shed 0 bases, with 6 bases lying between them. This CDR3 contains 14 residues. Germline V gene sequence: CDR1 SGHTA, CDR2 FQGNSA. Once RNA had been extracted, it was reverse transcribed into cDNA to act as the sequencing template. The protocol was immunoSEQ multiplex PCR, while the TCRdb copy is restricted to in-frame clones and leaves out a portion. The sample lists about 140,000 clones; approximately 90% were seen once. On this clone itself: Antigen: not known. The same CDR3 can be traced to other DNA sequences in this sample.

Treatment here: oral pan-JAK inhibitor, 5-10 mg twice daily. Lesional scalp tissue (obtained by punch biopsy) and peripheral blood were collected from alopecia areata patients. The sample consisted of CD8+ T cells sorted from blood, taken at week 4, from a patient treated with tofacitinib. The chain links TRBV7-2 to TRBJ2-3; no firm D call. The clonotype was recovered from a human donor with alopecia areata. The CDR3 nucleotides read TGTGCCAGCAGCTTATACGGGAGCACAGATACGCAGTATTTT. As protein: CASSLYGSTDTQYF.